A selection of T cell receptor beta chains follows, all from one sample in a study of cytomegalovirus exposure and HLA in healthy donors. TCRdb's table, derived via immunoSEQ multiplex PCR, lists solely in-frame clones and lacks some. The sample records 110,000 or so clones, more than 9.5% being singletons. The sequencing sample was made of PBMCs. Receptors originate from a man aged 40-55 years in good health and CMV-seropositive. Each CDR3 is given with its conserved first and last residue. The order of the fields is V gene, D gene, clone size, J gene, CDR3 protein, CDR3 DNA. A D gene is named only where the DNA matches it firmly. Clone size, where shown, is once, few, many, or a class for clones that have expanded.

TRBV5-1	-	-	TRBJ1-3	CASSSRPIGSSGNTIYF	TGCGCCAGCAGCTCCCGCCCGATCGGGAGCTCTGGAAACACCATATATTTT
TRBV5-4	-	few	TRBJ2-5	CASSLGQIQETQYF	TGTGCCAGCAGCTTGGGACAAATACAAGAGACCCAGTACTTC
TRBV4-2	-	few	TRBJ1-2	CASSQAGNYGYTF	TGTGCCAGCAGCCAAGCAGGGAACTATGGCTACACCTTC
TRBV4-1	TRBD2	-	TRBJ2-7	CASSQDPSGVFQYF	TGCGCCAGCAGCCAAGATCCTAGCGGGGTCTTTCAGTACTTC
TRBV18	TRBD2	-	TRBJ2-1	CASSPIAGRTHEQFF	TGTGCCAGCTCACCAATAGCGGGGCGGACCCATGAGCAGTTCTTC
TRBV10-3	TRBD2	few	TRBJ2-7	CAIGLGGGYEQYF	TGTGCCATCGGCCTCGGGGGGGGATACGAGCAGTACTTC
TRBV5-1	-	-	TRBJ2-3	CASSLGAFPDTQYF	TGCGCCAGCAGCTTGGGGGCCTTCCCAGATACGCAGTATTTT
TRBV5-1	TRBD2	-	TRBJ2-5	CASSLGLAGGFQETQYF	TGCGCCAGCAGCTTGGGGCTAGCGGGAGGTTTTCAAGAGACCCAGTACTTC
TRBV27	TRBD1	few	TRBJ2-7	CASSNHQGVRLYEQYF	TGTGCCAGCAGTAACCACCAGGGGGTACGCTTGTACGAGCAGTACTTC
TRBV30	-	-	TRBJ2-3	CAWSRAVDTQYF	TGTGCCTGGTCCAGGGCTGTAGATACGCAGTATTTT
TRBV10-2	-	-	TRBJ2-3	CASSETPDADTQYF	TGCGCCAGCAGTGAGACCCCAGATGCAGATACGCAGTATTTT
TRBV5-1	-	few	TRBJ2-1	CASTPGGGYEQFF	TGCGCCAGTACACCCGGCGGGGGCTATGAGCAGTTCTTC
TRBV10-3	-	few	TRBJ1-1	CAISADTEAFF	TGTGCCATCAGCGCGGACACTGAAGCTTTCTTT
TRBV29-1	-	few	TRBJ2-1	CSVVLAAEQFF	TGCAGCGTTGTATTGGCGGCCGAGCAGTTCTTC
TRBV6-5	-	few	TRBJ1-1	CASSYPPPQNTEAFF	TGTGCCAGCAGTTACCCCCCTCCACAGAACACTGAAGCTTTCTTT
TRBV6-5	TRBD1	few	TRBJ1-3	CASRRDSSSGNTIYF	TGTGCCAGCAGAAGGGACAGCAGCTCTGGAAACACCATATATTTT
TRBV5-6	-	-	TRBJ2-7	CASSLGDYRYEQYF	TGTGCCAGCAGCTTGGGAGACTACCGCTACGAGCAGTACTTC
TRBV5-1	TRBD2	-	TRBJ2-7	CASSSGLSGGVIYEQYF	TGCGCCAGCAGCTCGGGCCTCTCGGGAGGGGTAATCTACGAGCAGTACTTC
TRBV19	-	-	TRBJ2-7	CASSITGDSRYEQYF	TGTGCCAGTAGTATAACCGGGGATAGCCGATACGAGCAGTACTTC
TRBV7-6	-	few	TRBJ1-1	CASSSQGNTEAFF	TGTGCCAGCAGCTCACAGGGGAACACTGAAGCTTTCTTT
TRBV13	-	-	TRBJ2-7	CASSPNSYEQYF	TGTGCCAGCAGCCCCAACTCCTACGAGCAGTACTTC
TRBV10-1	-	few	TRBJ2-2	CASSESRTANTGELFF	TGCGCCAGCAGTGAGTCGAGGACAGCGAACACCGGGGAGCTGTTTTTT
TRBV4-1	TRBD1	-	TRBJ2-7	CASSQTGTGPNYMYF	TGCGCCAGCAGCCAAACCGGGACAGGGCCCAACTATATGTACTTC
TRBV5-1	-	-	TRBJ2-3	CASSYGKGQGNTQYF	TGCGCCAGCAGCTACGGTAAGGGGCAGGGGAATACGCAGTATTTT